This T cell receptor beta chain originates from a study of Ad26.COV2.S vaccination and SARS-CoV-2 variants. Only in-frame clones appear in the TCRdb table, and some are missing; sequencing was by immunoSEQ multiplex PCR. The sample has about 480,000 clones, around 90% seen once. Treatment indicated: roughly 18 received Ad26.COV2.S at low or high dose, single or two shots; about five received placebo; per-sample allocation not given. Specimens were obtained on day 63 following the first vaccine or placebo injection. V was trimmed by 2 bases and J by 3 bases, leaving 12 bases between them. The CDR3 spans 15 residues. CDR1 is SGHKS and CDR2 is YYEKEE in the germline V gene (reference sequence).

The input for sequencing was peripheral blood, taken in a trial of Ad26.COV2.S vaccine versus placebo. The origin of this receptor is a person between 18 and 59 years old who received the Ad26.COV2.S COVID-19 vaccine or a placebo. This rearrangement joins TRBV5-5 to TRBJ1-3; possibly TRBD1 for D (6 bases). The CDR3 spells CASSLKGGYGNTIYF. CDR3 nucleotide sequence: TGTGCCAGCAGCTTAAAGGGGGGATATGGAAACACCATATATTTT. The whole variable domain, filled in from reference TRBV5-5 and TRBJ1-3, reads DAGVTQSPTHLIKTRGQQVTLRCSPISGHKSVSWYQQVLGQGPQFIFQYYEKEERGRGNFPDRFSARQFPNYSSELNVNALLLGDSALYLCASSLKGGYGNTIYFGEGSWLTVV.